This T cell receptor (beta chain) is from a study of post-analysis software for immune sequencing data. Study at large: Clinical courses comprised relapsing-remitting, secondary progressive and progressive-relapsing multiple sclerosis. Points from the study as a whole: Samples from a shared batch, those prepared together, strongly co-clustered by F measure. Relative to controls, patients had five TRBV segments at higher frequency, with TRBV5-6, TRBV5-1 and TRBV20-1 among these. Comparison with controls showed significantly lower normalized Chao1 diversity in multiple sclerosis patients.

This clonotype was seen a few times. Its antigen is unknown. Unique-molecular-identifier-tagged TCR beta cDNA libraries were used. Some 500,000 cDNA molecules were obtained from about 1 to 10 million T cells. TCRdb ran MiXCR on the PCR reads and lists one entry per CDR3 protein. The table includes 400,000 to 500,000 distinct CDR3 sequences, approximately 38% detected once. Per the germline V gene, CDR1 is SQVTM and CDR2 is ANQGSEA. The CDR3 consists of 16 residues. Trimming took 1 base from V and 2 from J; bases not matched to a gene: 3. This sequence joins TRBV29-1 and TRBJ2-1; 12 bases agree with TRBD2. Sequencing was done on a sample of blood. This sequence originates from a girl under 10 years old with multiple sclerosis. The chain's CDR3 is CSVEALAGGPYNEQFF. CDR3 DNA sequence: TGCAGCGTTGAAGCACTAGCGGGAGGCCCCTACAATGAGCAGTTCTTC.